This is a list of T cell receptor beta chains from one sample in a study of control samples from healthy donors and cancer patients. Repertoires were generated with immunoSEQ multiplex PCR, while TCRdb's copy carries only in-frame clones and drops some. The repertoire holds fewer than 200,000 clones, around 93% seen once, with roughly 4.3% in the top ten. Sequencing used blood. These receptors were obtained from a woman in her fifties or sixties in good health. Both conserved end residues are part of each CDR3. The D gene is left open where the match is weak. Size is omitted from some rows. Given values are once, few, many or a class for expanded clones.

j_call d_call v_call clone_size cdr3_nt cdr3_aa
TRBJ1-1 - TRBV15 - TGTGCCACCAGCTCGCGGGGAAGGAACACTGAAGCTTTCTTT CATSSRGRNTEAFF
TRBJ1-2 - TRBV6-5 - TGTGCCAGCAGCGCTCTTTCTGGCTACACCTTC CASSALSGYTF
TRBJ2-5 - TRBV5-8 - TGTGCCAGCAGCGTAGAAGAGACCCAGTACTTC CASSVEETQYF
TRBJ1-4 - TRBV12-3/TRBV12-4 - TGTGCCAGCAGCCCCCATCATGAAAAACTGTTTTTT CASSPHHEKLFF
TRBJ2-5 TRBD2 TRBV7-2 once TGTGCCAGCAGCTTAGCCCTAGCGGGGGGGCCGAGAGGAGAGACCCAGTACTTC CASSLALAGGPRGETQYF
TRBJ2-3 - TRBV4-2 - TGTGCCAGCAGCCAAGATGCCCAGGGCGGGACAGATACGCAGTATTTT CASSQDAQGGTDTQYF
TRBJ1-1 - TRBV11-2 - TGTGCCAGCAGCCCCGGTAGGCATATAGTCACTGAAGCTTTCTTT CASSPGRHIVTEAFF
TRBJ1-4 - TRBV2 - TGTGCCAGCAGTCTTGATGAGACAGTGGGAGAAAAACTGTTTTTT CASSLDETVGEKLFF
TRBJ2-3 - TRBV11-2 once TGTGCCAGCAGCTTAGGTCCAGATACGCAGTATTTT CASSLGPDTQYF
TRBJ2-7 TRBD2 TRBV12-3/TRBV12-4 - TGTGCCAGCAGTCGCCTTAGCGGGGGCGAGCAGTACTTC CASSRLSGGEQYF
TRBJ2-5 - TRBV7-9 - TGTGCCAGCAGCTTAGGTAGCACGAGGGGGGAGACCCAGTACTTC CASSLGSTRGETQYF
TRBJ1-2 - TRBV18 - TGTGCCAGCTCACCACAGGGGAACGCTAACTATGGCTACACCTTC CASSPQGNANYGYTF
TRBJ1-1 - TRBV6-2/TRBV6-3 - TGTGCCAGCAGTTACGGGACATGGGCTGAAGCTTTCTTT CASSYGTWAEAFF
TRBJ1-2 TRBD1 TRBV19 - TGTGCCAGTTACGGACAGGGAACTGCCTATGGCTACACCTTC CASYGQGTAYGYTF
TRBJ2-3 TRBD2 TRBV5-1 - TGCGCCAGCAGCTTTTTAGCGGGGAGCACAGATACGCAGTATTTT CASSFLAGSTDTQYF
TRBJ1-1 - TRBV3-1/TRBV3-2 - TGTGCCAGCAGCCAAGTCAGGGTCTCTGACACTGAAGCTTTCTTT CASSQVRVSDTEAFF
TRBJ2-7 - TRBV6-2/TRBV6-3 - TGTGCCAGCAGTCCGGGGGCCTTAGAGCAGTACTTC CASSPGALEQYF
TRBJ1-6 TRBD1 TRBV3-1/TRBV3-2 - TGTGCCAGCAGCCAGGGGACAGGGCATTCACCCCTCCACTTT CASSQGTGHSPLHF
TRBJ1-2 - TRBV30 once TGTGCCTGGAGATCGGAGTATAGCTACACCTTC CAWRSEYSYTF
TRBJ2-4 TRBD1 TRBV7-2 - TGTGCCAGCAGCTTAGAGGGGGCAAACATTCAGTACTTC CASSLEGANIQYF
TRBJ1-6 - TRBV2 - TGTGCCAGCAGTGGAGGAGGGTCCTATAATTCACCCCTCCACTTT CASSGGGSYNSPLHF
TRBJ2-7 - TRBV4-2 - TGTGCCAGCAGCCAAGAAAAGGTTTCCTACGAGCAGTACTTC CASSQEKVSYEQYF
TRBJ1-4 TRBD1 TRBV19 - TGTGCCAGTAGTATAATACTGAATCGGGACAGGGGGGTGCCTTCAACTAATGAAAAACTGTTTTTT CASSIILNRDRGVPSTNEKLFF
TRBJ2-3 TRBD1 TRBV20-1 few TGCAGTGCTAGTGTATTGGACAGGGGATTCACAGATACGCAGTATTTT CSASVLDRGFTDTQYF
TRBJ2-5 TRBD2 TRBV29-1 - TGCAGCGTTGGACCAAGCGCGGGGGGGTCGGAGACCCAGTACTTC CSVGPSAGGSETQYF
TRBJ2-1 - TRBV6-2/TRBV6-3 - TGTGCCAGCAGTTACTCGATTTCCTCGATCTACAATGAGCAGTTCTTC CASSYSISSIYNEQFF
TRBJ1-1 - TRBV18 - TGTGCCAGCACTCCCTCCAGGGACAACACTGAAGCTTTCTTT CASTPSRDNTEAFF
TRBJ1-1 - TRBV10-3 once TGTGCCACCGGGGCCAGCGAGGCTCTGAACACTGAAGCTTTCTTT CATGASEALNTEAFF
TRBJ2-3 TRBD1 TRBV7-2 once TGTGCCAGCAGCTTAGAGGGACAGGTTAAAGATACGCAGTATTTT CASSLEGQVKDTQYF
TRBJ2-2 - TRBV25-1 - TGTGCCAGCAGTACAGGTGAAGGGGGCACCGGGGAGCTGTTTTTT CASSTGEGGTGELFF
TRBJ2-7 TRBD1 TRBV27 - TGTGCCAGCAGTCCGGTAAACATACAGGGGCCTTACGAGCAGTACTTC CASSPVNIQGPYEQYF
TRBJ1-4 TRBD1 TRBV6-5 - TGTGCCAGCAGTACCACCGGGACAGGGCGCGAAAAACTGTTTTTT CASSTTGTGREKLFF
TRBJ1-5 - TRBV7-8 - TGTGCCAGCAGCTCGAAACTGCGAGGGGACCCCCAGCCCCAGCATTTT CASSSKLRGDPQPQHF
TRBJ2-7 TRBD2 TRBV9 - TGTGCCAGCAGCGTAGGTAGCGGGGCTCTTTACGAGCAGTACTTC CASSVGSGALYEQYF
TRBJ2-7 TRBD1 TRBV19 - TGTGCCAGTAGTACAGGGGACAGGGGTTATCTCGAGCAGTACTTC CASSTGDRGYLEQYF
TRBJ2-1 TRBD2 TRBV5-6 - TGTGCCAGCCGGCGGGGGGGCCCGGCGGACTACAATGAGCAGTTCTTC CASRRGGPADYNEQFF
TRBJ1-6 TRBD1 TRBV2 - TGTGCCAGCCGACAGGGGAGGGATTCACCCCTCCACTTT CASRQGRDSPLHF
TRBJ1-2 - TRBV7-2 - TGTGCCAGCAGCCACAACAAATTAACCTTC CASSHNKLTF
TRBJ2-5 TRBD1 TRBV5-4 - TGTGCCAGCAGCCGGGACAGCCTCCGCACCCAGTTGAACCAAGAGACCCAGTACTTC CASSRDSLRTQLNQETQYF
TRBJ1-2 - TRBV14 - TGTGCCAGCAGCCAAGGAGTCAGGGTTGCGTACTATGGCTACACCTTC CASSQGVRVAYYGYTF
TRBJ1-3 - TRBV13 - TGTGCCAGCAGCGGGGACCGTGGAAACACCATATATTTT CASSGDRGNTIYF
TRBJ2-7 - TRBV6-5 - TGTGCCAGCAGTTTTTCGACATCCTCCTACGAGCAGTACTTC CASSFSTSSYEQYF
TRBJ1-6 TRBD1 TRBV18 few TGTGCCAGCTCACGAGACAGGGAGAGATGGCGCTCCTATAATTCACCCCTCCACTTT CASSRDRERWRSYNSPLHF
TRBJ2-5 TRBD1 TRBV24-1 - TGTGCCACCAAGGACAGGAACGAAGAGACCCAGTACTTC CATKDRNEETQYF
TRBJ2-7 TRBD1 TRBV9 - TGTGCCAGCAGCTCGGACGGACAGGGGTTCCACGAGCAGTACTTC CASSSDGQGFHEQYF
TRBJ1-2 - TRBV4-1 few TGCGCCAGCAGCCAAGAAAGGGGCGGATTCTATGGCTACACCTTC CASSQERGGFYGYTF
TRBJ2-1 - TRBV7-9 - TGTGCCAGCAGCCCTGCGATCTCTCAAAGCTCCTACAATGAGCAGTTCTTC CASSPAISQSSYNEQFF
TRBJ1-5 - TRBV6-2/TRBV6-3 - TGTGCCAGCAGTAAACAGTCGGATCAGCCCCAGCATTTT CASSKQSDQPQHF
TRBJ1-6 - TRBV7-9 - TGTGCCAGCATCGACGGGACTAATTCACCCCTCCACTTT CASIDGTNSPLHF
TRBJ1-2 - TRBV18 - TGTGCCAGCTCACCCACCAGAGTTTATGGCTACACCTTC CASSPTRVYGYTF
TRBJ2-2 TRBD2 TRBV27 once TGTGCCAGCAATAGGTGGACTAGCGGGGGGTACACCGGGGAGCTGTTTTTT CASNRWTSGGYTGELFF
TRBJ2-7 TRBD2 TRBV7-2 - TGTGCCAGCAGCTTGACCGGGACTAGTACTGGCGAGCAGTACTTC CASSLTGTSTGEQYF
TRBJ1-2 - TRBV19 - TGTGCCAGTAGTCTTACTCACAGGGCCTACTATGGCTACACCTTC CASSLTHRAYYGYTF
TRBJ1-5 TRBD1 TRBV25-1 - TGTGCCAGCAGTACAGGGGGGAATAGCAATCAGCCCCAGCATTTT CASSTGGNSNQPQHF
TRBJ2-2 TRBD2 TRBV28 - TGTGCCAGCATGGCGGGGGGGTCGAGGACCGGGGAGCTGTTTTTT CASMAGGSRTGELFF
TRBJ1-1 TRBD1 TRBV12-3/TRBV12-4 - TGTGCCAGCATTCTACAGGGGGTCCCTGAAGCTTTCTTT CASILQGVPEAFF
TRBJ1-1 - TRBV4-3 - TGCGCCAGCAGCCAAGAAAGACAGGCCGAAGCTTTCTTT CASSQERQAEAFF